This T cell receptor beta chain is from a study of long-term antiretroviral therapy in people with HIV. Study background: The 2015 recommendation for immediate ART came about a decade after the earliest samples. Overall study findings and caveats: Blood sampling spanned 2004 to 2017, possibly under older ART regimens.

It was version v3.0 of the immunoSEQ assay that was run at survey level. Assay: immunoSEQ multiplex PCR; the TCRdb copy retains only in-frame clones and omits some. The table records about 16,000 clones, roughly 80% of them present only once. With respect to this clone: Its antigen is undetermined.

The cryopreserved samples used held roughly 0.9-11 million PBMC prior to extraction of DNA. The sample in question was unsorted PBMCs, obtained 1.5 years before starting antiretroviral therapy. This clonotype was obtained from a woman aged 45 to 65 with HIV.

The CDR3, as DNA: TGTGCCAGCAGCTTAGATCGGACAGGACTCCACTTT. It specifies CASSLDRTGLHF. This chain uses TRBV11-2 with TRBJ1-6; 7 bases fit TRBD1. This CDR3 has 12 residues. The V gene end was trimmed by 0 bases and the J gene end by 16 bases; junction bases not matched to a gene: 3. Germline CDR1 reads SGHAT; CDR2 reads FQNNGV.